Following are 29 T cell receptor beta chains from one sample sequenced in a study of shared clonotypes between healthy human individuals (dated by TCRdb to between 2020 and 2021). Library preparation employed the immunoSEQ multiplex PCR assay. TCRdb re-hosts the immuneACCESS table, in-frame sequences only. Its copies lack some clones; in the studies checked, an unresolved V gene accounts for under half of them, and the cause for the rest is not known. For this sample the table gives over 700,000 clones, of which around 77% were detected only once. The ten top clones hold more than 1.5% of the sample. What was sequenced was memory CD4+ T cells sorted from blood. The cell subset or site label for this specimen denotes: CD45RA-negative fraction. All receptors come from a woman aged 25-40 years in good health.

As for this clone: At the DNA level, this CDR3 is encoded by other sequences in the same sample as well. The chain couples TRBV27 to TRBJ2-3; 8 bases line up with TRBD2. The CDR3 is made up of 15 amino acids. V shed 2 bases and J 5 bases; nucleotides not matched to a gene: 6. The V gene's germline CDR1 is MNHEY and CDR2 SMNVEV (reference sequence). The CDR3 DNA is TGTGCCAGCAGTTTACGTACTAGCGGAGGAGATACGCAGTATTTT. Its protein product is CASSLRTSGGDTQYF.

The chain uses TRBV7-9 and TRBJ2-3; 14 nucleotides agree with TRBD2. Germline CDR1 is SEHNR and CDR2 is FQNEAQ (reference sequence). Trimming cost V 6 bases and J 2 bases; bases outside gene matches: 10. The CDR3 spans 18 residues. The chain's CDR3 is CASRSKRLAGGFTDTQYF. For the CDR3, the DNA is TGTGCCAGCAGATCGAAACGACTAGCGGGAGGGTTCACAGATACGCAGTATTTT.

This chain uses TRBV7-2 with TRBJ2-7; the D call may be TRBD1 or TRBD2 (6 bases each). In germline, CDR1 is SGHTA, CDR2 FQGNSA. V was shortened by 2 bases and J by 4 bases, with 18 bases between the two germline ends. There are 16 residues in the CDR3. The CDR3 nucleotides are TGTGCCAGCAGCTTATTCGGGGGCAAGCTCTCTTACGAGCAGTACTTC. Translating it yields CASSLFGGKLSYEQYF.

The chain's CDR3 is CASSYSGRGTSYGYTF. The CDR3 DNA is TGTGCCAGCAGTTACTCGGGTCGCGGGACGAGTTATGGCTACACCTTC. This chain uses TRBV6-5 with TRBJ1-2, with D possibly TRBD1 on 5 matching bases. In germline, CDR1 is MNHEY, CDR2 SVGAGI. CDR3 length: 16 amino acids. The V gene lost 0 bases and the J gene lost 5 bases, with 16 bases spanning the gap.

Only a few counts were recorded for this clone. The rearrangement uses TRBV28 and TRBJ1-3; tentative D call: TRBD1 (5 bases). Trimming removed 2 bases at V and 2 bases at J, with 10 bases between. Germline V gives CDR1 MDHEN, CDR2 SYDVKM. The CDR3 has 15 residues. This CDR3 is CASSLQGSPGNTIYF. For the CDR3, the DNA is TGTGCCAGCAGTTTACAGGGCTCTCCTGGAAACACCATATATTTT.

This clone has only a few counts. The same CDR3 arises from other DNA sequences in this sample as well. CDR3 in amino acids: CASSPQGANYGYTF. CDR3 sequence (DNA): TGTGCCAGCTCTCCTCAGGGAGCTAACTATGGCTACACCTTC. The chain employs TRBV18 and TRBJ1-2, with D tentatively TRBD1 (5 bases). Looked up from germline, CDR1 is KGHSH and CDR2 is LQKENI. The CDR3 sequence is 14 residues long. V lost 6 bases to trimming and J lost 0 bases, with 11 bases between them.

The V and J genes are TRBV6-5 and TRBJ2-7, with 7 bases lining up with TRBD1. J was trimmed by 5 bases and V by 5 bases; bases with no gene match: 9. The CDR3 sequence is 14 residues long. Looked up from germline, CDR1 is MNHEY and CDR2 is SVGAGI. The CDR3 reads CASSQKGQTHEQYF. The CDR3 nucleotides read TGTGCCAGCAGTCAAAAGGGACAGACTCACGAGCAGTACTTC.

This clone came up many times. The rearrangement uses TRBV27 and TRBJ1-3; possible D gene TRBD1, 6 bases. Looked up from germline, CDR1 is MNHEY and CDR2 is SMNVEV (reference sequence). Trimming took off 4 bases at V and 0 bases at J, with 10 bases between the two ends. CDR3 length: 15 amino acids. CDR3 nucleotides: TGTGCCAGCAGTTCACGACAGGACTCTGGAAACACCATATATTTT. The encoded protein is CASSSRQDSGNTIYF.

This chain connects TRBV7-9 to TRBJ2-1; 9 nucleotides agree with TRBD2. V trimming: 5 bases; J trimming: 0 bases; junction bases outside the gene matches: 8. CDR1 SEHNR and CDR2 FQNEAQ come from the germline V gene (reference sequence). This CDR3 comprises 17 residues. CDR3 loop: CASSIRLAAFSYNEQFF. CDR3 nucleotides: TGTGCCAGCAGCATAAGACTAGCGGCCTTCTCCTACAATGAGCAGTTCTTC.

The CDR3 protein is CASSLRRANTEAFF. The CDR3 coding sequence is TGCGCCAGCAGCTTGCGGAGGGCGAACACTGAAGCTTTCTTT. J is TRBJ1-1 and V is TRBV5-1, with D unclear. The CDR3 covers 14 residues. CDR1 and CDR2 from the germline V gene are SGHRS and YFSETQ. V lost 1 base and J lost 1, with 8 bases in between.

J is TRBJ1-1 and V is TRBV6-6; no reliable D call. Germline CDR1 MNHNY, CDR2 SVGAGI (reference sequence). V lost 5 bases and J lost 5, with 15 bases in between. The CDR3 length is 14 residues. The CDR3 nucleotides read TGTGCCAGCAGTCGAGAGAGGTTGCGAACTGAAGCTTTCTTT. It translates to CASSRERLRTEAFF.

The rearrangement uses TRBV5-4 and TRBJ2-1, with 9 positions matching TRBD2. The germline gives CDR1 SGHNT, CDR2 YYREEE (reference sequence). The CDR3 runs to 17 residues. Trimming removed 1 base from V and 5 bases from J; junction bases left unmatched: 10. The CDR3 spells CASSLPSGKWGDNEQFF. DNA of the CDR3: TGTGCCAGCAGCTTGCCTAGCGGGAAGTGGGGTGACAATGAGCAGTTCTTC.

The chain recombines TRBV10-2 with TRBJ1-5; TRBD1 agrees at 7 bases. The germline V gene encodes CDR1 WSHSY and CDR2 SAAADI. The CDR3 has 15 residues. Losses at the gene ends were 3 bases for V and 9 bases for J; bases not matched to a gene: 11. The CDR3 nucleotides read TGCGCCAGCAGTGATATCCCGGACAGGAGCGGGCCCCAGCATTTT. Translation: CASSDIPDRSGPQHF.

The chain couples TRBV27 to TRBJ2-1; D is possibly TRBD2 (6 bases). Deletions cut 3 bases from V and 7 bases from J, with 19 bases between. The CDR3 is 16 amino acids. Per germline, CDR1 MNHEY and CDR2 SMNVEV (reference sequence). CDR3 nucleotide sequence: TGTGCCAGCAGTTTCGAAAGGTGGGGACTCCGAAATGAGCAGTTCTTC. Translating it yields CASSFERWGLRNEQFF.

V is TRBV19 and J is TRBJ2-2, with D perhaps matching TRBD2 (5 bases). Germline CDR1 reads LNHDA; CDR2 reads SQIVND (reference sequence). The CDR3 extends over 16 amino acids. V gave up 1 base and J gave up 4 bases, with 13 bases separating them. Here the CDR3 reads CASSIGGGRATGELFF. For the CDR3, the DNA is TGTGCCAGTAGTATAGGCGGCGGGCGTGCCACCGGGGAGCTGTTTTTT.

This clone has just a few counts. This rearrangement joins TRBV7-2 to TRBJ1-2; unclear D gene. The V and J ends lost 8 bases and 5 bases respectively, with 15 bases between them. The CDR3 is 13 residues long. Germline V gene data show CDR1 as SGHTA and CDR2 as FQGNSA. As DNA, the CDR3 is TGTGCCAGCGCAAACCCCCAGGTGTATGGCTACACCTTC. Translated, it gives CASANPQVYGYTF.

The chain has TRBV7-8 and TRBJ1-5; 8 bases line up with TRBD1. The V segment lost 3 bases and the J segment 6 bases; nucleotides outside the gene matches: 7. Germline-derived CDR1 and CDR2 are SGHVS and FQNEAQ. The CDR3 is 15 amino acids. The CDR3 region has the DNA TGTGCCAGCAGCTTTGACAGGGGATTATTTCAGCCCCAGCATTTT. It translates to CASSFDRGLFQPQHF.

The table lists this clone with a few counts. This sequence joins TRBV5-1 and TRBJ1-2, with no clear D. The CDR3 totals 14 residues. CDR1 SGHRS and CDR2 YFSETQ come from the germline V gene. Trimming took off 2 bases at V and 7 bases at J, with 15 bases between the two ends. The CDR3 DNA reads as TGCGCCAGCAGCTTACAGATGGGAGGAGGTGGCTACACCTTC. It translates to CASSLQMGGGGYTF.

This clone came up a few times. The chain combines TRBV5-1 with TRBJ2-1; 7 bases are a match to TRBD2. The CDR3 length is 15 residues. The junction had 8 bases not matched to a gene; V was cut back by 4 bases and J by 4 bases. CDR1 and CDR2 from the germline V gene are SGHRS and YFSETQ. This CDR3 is CASSVITGGYNEQFF. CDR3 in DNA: TGCGCCAGCAGCGTGATAACGGGAGGATACAATGAGCAGTTCTTC.

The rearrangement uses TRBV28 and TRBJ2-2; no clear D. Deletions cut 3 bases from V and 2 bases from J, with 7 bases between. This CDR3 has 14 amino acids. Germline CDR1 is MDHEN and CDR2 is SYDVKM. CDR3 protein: CASSFASNTGELFF. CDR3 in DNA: TGTGCCAGCAGTTTCGCTAGTAACACCGGGGAGCTGTTTTTT. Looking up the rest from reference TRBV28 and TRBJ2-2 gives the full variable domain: DVKVTQSSRYLVKRTGEKVFLECVQDMDHENMFWYRQDPGLGLRLIYFSYDVKMKEKGDIPEGYSVSREKKERFSLILESASTNQTSMYLCASSFASNTGELFFGEGSRLTVL.

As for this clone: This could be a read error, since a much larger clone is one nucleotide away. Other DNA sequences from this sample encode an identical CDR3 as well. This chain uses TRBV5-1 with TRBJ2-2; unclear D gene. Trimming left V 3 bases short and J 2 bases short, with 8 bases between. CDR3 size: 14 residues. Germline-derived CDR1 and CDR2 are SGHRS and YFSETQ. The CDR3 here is CASSSGHNTGELFF. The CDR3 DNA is TGCGCCAGCAGCTCGGGCCACAACACCGGGGAGCTGTTTTTT. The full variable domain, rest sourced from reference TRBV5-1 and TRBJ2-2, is KAGVTQTPRYLIKTRGQQVTLSCSPISGHRSVSWYQQTPGQGLQFLFEYFSETQRNKGNFPGRFSGRQFSNSRSEMNVSTLELGDSALYLCASSSGHNTGELFFGEGSRLTVL.

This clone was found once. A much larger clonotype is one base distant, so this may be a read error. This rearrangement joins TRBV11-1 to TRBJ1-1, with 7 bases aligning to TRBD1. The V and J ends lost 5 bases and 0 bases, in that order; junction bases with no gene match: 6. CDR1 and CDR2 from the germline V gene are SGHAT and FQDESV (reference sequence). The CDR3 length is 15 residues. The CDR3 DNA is TGTGCCAGCAGCCTGGGACAGAACATGAACACTGAAGCTTTCTTT. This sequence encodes CASSLGQNMNTEAFF.

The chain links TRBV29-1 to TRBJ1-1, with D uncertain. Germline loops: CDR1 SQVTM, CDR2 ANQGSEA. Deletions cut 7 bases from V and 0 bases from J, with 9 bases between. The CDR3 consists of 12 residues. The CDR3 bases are TGCAGCGATGGACGGCTGAACACTGAAGCTTTCTTT. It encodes CSDGRLNTEAFF.

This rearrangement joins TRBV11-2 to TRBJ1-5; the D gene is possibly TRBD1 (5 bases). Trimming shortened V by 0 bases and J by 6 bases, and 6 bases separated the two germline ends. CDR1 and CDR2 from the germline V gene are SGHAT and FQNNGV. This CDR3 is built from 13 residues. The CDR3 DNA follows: TGTGCCAGCAGCTTAGATCAGGGTCAGCCCCAGCATTTT. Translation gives CASSLDQGQPQHF.

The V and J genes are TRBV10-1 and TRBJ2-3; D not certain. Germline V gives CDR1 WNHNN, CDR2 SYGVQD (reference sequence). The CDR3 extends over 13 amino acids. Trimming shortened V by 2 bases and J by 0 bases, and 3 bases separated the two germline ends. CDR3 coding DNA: TGCGCCAGCAGTGAGGTTAGCACAGATACGCAGTATTTT. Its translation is CASSEVSTDTQYF.

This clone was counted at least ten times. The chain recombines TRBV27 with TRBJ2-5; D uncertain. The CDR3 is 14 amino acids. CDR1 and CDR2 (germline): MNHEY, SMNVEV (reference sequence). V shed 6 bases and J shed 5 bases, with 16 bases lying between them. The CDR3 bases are TGTGCCAGCAGCTCGCGCACATCGAGGGAGACCCAGTACTTC. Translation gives CASSSRTSRETQYF.

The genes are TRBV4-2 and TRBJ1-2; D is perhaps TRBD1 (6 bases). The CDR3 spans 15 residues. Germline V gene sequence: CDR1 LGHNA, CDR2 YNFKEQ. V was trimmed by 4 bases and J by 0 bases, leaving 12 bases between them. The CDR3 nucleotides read TGTGCCAGCAGCCCACAAGGGGGGTCTAACTATGGCTACACCTTC. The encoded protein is CASSPQGGSNYGYTF.

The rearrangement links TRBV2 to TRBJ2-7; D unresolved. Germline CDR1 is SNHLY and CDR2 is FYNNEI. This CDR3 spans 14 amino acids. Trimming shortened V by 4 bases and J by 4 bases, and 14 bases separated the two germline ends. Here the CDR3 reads CASSGVVWGYEQYF. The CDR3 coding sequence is TGTGCCAGCAGTGGGGTCGTGTGGGGATACGAGCAGTACTTC. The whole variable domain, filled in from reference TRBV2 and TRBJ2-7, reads EPEVTQTPSHQVTQMGQEVILRCVPISNHLYFYWYRQILGQKVEFLVSFYNNEISEKSEIFDDQFSVERPDGSNFTLKIRSTKLEDSAMYFCASSGVVWGYEQYFGPGTRLTVT.

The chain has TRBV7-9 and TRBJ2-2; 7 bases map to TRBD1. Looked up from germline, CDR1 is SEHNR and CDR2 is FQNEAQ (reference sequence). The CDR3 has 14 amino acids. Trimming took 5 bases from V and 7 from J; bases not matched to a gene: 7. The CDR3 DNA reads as TGTGCCAGCAGCAGAACAGGGGATCACGGGGAGCTGTTTTTT. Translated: CASSRTGDHGELFF.